This TCR beta chain emerged from a study of radiation and T cells in renal cell carcinoma. Profiled with immunoSEQ multiplex PCR; TCRdb holds only in-frame clones, not every one. The sample carries more than 60,000 clones, approximately 87% recorded once. Regarding time point: blood 4 weeks post-SBRT, at nephrectomy. This sample's treatment: 15 Gy SBRT to primary tumor, nephrectomy 4 weeks later. The length of the CDR3 is 11 residues. V gave up 4 bases and J gave up 1 base, with 1 base separating them. Germline CDR1 is MNHEY and CDR2 is SVGAGI. This clone is a singleton in its sample. Its cognate antigen is unknown. Regarding the study as a whole: Without pretreatment biopsies, baseline tumor clonotype presence was undetermined.

Sequencing was performed on blood, taken from a patient whose treatment included radiotherapy and nephrectomy. The V gene is TRBV6-5, the J gene TRBJ1-1; D ambiguous. This receptor was identified in a woman aged 55-69 years with renal cell carcinoma. This CDR3 reads CASSWNTEAFF. The CDR3 DNA reads as TGTGCCAGCAGTTGGAACACTGAAGCTTTCTTT.